Each of the 24 T cell receptor beta chains below was sequenced from the same sample in a study of cytomegalovirus exposure and HLA in healthy donors (dated by TCRdb to about 2017). The library was obtained by the immunoSEQ multiplex PCR assay. For the multiplex PCR, a mixture combining 60 forward primers for TCR Vbeta segments and 13 reverse primers for TCR Jbeta segments was used. In TCRdb, the immuneACCESS table is reduced to in-frame sequences with V and J assigned. These tables do not hold every clone; where another copy was compared, an unresolved V gene accounts for under half, and the others remain unexplained. For this sample there are about 140,000 clones; around 84% appear just once. The ten largest clones add up to around 2.5% of the sample. Specimen: PBMCs. These TCRs come from a man in his fifties or sixties in good health and CMV-seronegative.

This clone has only one observation. This CDR3 is CSGDRGADNEQFF. CDR3 coding DNA: TGCAGCGGTGACAGGGGAGCCGACAATGAGCAGTTCTTC. This chain connects TRBV29-1 to TRBJ2-1; TRBD1 agrees at 8 bases. CDR3 length: 13 residues. The junction had 7 bases not matched to a gene; V was cut back by 7 bases and J by 5 bases. Germline CDR1 SQVTM, CDR2 ANQGSEA.

DNA of the CDR3: TGCGCCAGCAGCTCGGGACATGACCAAGAGACCCAGTACTTC. It yields the protein CASSSGHDQETQYF. The chain has TRBV5-1 and TRBJ2-5; D may be TRBD1 (6 bases). The ends were cut back, 3 bases at V and 0 bases at J, with 9 bases in the middle. This CDR3 has 14 residues. Germline CDR1 reads SGHRS; CDR2 reads YFSETQ.

Worth noting for this clone: The identical CDR3 is also encoded by other nucleotide sequences in the sample. The rearrangement joins TRBV6-1 to TRBJ2-7; D may be TRBD1 (6 bases). The CDR3 loop spans 15 amino acids. CDR1 is MNHNS and CDR2 is SASEGT in the germline V gene. Trimming removed 3 bases from V and 1 base from J, with 13 bases in between. CDR3 in amino acids: CASSDDSGASYEQYF. CDR3 nucleotides: TGTGCCAGCAGTGATGATTCAGGGGCATCCTACGAGCAGTACTTC.

The V call is TRBV11-2, the J call TRBJ2-7, with 7 bases aligning to TRBD2. There are 14 residues in the CDR3. Germline V gene lookup returns CDR1 SGHAT and CDR2 FQNNGV. The J segment lost 5 bases and the V segment lost 1 base, leaving 5 bases of the junction unmatched. CDR3 region: CASSLGGSRDEQYF. For the CDR3, the DNA is TGTGCCAGCAGCTTAGGCGGGAGCCGCGACGAGCAGTACTTC.

V and J are TRBV11-3 and TRBJ2-7; 7 nucleotides match TRBD1. Losses at the gene ends were 5 bases for V and 0 bases for J; bases not matched to a gene: 4. This CDR3 has 14 residues. Looked up from germline, CDR1 is SGHNT and CDR2 is YENEEA. The CDR3 DNA is TGTGCCAGCAGCCCTTACAGGGGCTCCTACGAGCAGTACTTC. It is translated as CASSPYRGSYEQYF.

J is TRBJ2-1 and V is TRBV5-4; 9 bases line up with TRBD2. CDR3 length: 15 amino acids. The germline gives CDR1 SGHNT, CDR2 YYREEE (reference sequence). V dropped 4 bases and J dropped 0; count of bases not matched to a gene: 2. CDR3 in DNA: TGTGCCAGCAGCCCGGGACTAGCCTCCTACAATGAGCAGTTCTTC. Translating it yields CASSPGLASYNEQFF.

This chain uses TRBV6-1 with TRBJ2-7, with TRBD1 matching over 7 bases. CDR1 and CDR2 (germline): MNHNS, SASEGT. The CDR3 sequence is 16 residues long. The ends lost 1 base at V and 2 bases at J; junction bases unmatched: 8. The DNA of the CDR3 is TGTGCCAGCAGTGAAGATTTCCGGGACAGCCCCTACGAGCAGTACTTC. It yields the protein CASSEDFRDSPYEQYF.

The chain is built from TRBV29-1 and TRBJ1-1; D ambiguous. The germline CDR1 and CDR2 sequences are SQVTM and ANQGSEA. The CDR3 is made up of 14 amino acids. Between the trimmed V and J ends, which lost 0 bases and 2 bases, there was a span of 10 bases. CDR3 DNA: TGCAGCGTTGAAGAGTTGGCAGTTAACACTGAAGCTTTCTTT. Translated, it gives CSVEELAVNTEAFF.

V gene TRBV2 combines with J gene TRBJ2-1; 9 bases are shared with TRBD2. Germline CDR1 and CDR2: SNHLY and FYNNEI. The CDR3 runs 19 residues. Trimming at V came to 1 base and at J to 4 bases, leaving 14 bases not matched to a gene. This chain's CDR3 is CASSEEAGGRAAWYNEQFF. The CDR3 region has the DNA TGTGCCAGCAGTGAAGAGGCGGGCGGGAGGGCCGCCTGGTACAATGAGCAGTTCTTC.

This chain joins TRBV4-1 and TRBJ2-1; 8 bases are shared with TRBD2. This CDR3 contains 15 residues. Germline V gene sequence: CDR1 MGHRA, CDR2 YSYEKL. The junction had 7 bases not matched to a gene; V was cut back by 7 bases and J by 2 bases. The CDR3 nucleotides are TGCGCCAGCACCCCCGGGGGGGCGGCCTACAATGAGCAGTTCTTC. Amino acids: CASTPGGAAYNEQFF.

This clone was found a few times. The rearrangement links TRBV27 to TRBJ2-3, with 10 positions matching TRBD2. The CDR3 loop spans 16 amino acids. V was pared by 5 bases and J by 2 bases, with 7 bases of the junction left unmatched. Germline CDR1 and CDR2: MNHEY and SMNVEV (reference sequence). CDR3 residues: CASSPLAGEITDTQYF. The CDR3 DNA follows: TGTGCCAGCAGTCCTCTAGCGGGAGAAATCACAGATACGCAGTATTTT.

This clone turned up a few times. V and J are TRBV18 and TRBJ1-5; possible D gene TRBD1, 6 bases. Germline V gene sequence: CDR1 KGHSH, CDR2 LQKENI. This CDR3 comprises 17 residues. Trimming cost V 3 bases and J 6 bases, with 21 bases left between them. CDR3 sequence: CASSPSFRGGRVQPQHF. The CDR3 DNA reads TGTGCCAGCTCACCTTCTTTCCGGGGGGGCCGGGTTCAGCCCCAGCATTTT.

This chain links TRBV30 with TRBJ2-1; D not certain. CDR1 GTSNPN and CDR2 SVGIG come from the germline V gene (reference sequence). The germline V and J ends were trimmed by 2 bases and 6 bases, with 8 bases remaining between them. This CDR3 spans 12 amino acids. The CDR3 coding sequence is TGTGCCTGGAGTCCCCGTAGCAATGAGCAGTTCTTC. Amino acid sequence: CAWSPRSNEQFF. Drawing the rest from reference TRBV30 and TRBJ2-1, the complete variable domain is SQTIHQWPATLVQPVGSPLSLECTVEGTSNPNLYWYRQAAGRGLQLLFYSVGIGQISSEVPQNLSASRPQDRQFILSSKKLLLSDSGFYLCAWSPRSNEQFFGPGTRLTVL.

V is TRBV9 and J is TRBJ1-2, with a possible D match to TRBD1 (6 bases). The germline gives CDR1 SGDLS, CDR2 YYNGEE. This CDR3 is 16 amino acids long. V lost 0 bases and J lost 6, with 18 bases in between. The CDR3 reads CASSVDLLRGGNGYTF. CDR3 sequence (DNA): TGTGCCAGCAGCGTAGACCTTCTAAGGGGGGGAAATGGCTACACCTTC.

The CDR3 here is CASRRSGGDNEQFF. In DNA form, the CDR3 reads TGTGCCAGCAGGCGTAGCGGGGGGGACAATGAGCAGTTCTTC. V is TRBV7-3 and J is TRBJ2-1; 11 positions match TRBD2. The junction had 3 bases not matched to a gene; V was cut back by 6 bases and J by 5 bases. Germline V gene sequence: CDR1 SGHTA, CDR2 FQGTGA. The CDR3 covers 14 residues.

V gene TRBV5-6 combines with J gene TRBJ2-1; a weak D match, TRBD2 (6 bases). This CDR3 contains 15 residues. V was pared by 10 bases and J by 0 bases, with 17 bases between. CDR1 SGHDT and CDR2 YYEEEE come from the germline V gene. This CDR3 reads CASRDFTSSYNEQFF. In DNA, the CDR3 is TGTGCCTCCCGGGACTTTACGAGCTCCTACAATGAGCAGTTCTTC.

The rearrangement uses TRBV19 and TRBJ2-4, with D unclear. Trimming removed 6 bases from V and 6 bases from J, with 21 bases in between. Germline V gene data show CDR1 as LNHDA and CDR2 as SQIVND (reference sequence). The CDR3 sequence is 16 residues long. As DNA, the CDR3 is TGTGCCAGTAGCCCCGGAGCGTTAGCCGCCGGAAACATTCAGTACTTC. Translating it yields CASSPGALAAGNIQYF.

This clone turned up a few times. The chain combines TRBV4-1 with TRBJ1-1; D not certain. This CDR3 comprises 14 residues. Germline CDR1 MGHRA, CDR2 YSYEKL. The ends were cut back, 6 bases at V and 5 bases at J, with 16 bases in the middle. In DNA form, the CDR3 reads TGCGCCAGCAGGGCGGAGAGGGCGCGGACTGAAGCTTTCTTT. As protein: CASRAERARTEAFF.

This sequence joins TRBV7-2 and TRBJ2-1, with D maybe TRBD2 (5 bases). This CDR3 region has 13 residues. Trimming left V 1 base short and J 10 bases short, with 11 bases between. Germline CDR1 is SGHTA and CDR2 is FQGNSA. The CDR3 region has the DNA TGTGCCAGCAGCTTAGGAACCCGGGAAGAGCAGTTCTTC. As protein: CASSLGTREEQFF.

This chain joins TRBV6-5 and TRBJ2-5; possibly TRBD1 for D (5 bases). The CDR3 runs to 12 residues. V gave up 8 bases and J gave up 2 bases, with 9 bases separating them. The germline V gene has CDR1 MNHEY and CDR2 SVGAGI. In DNA, the CDR3 is TGTGCCAGCGGACGACAGCAAGAGACCCAGTACTTC. Translated, it gives CASGRQQETQYF.

The J gene is TRBJ2-5, the V gene TRBV4-1, with a weak D call TRBD1 (5 bases). V was shortened by 0 bases and J by 2 bases, with 10 bases between the two germline ends. Germline loops: CDR1 MGHRA, CDR2 YSYEKL. There are 15 residues in the CDR3. In nucleotides, the CDR3 is TGCGCCAGCAGCCAAGACAGGGATACTCAAGAGACCCAGTACTTC. Residues: CASSQDRDTQETQYF.

CDR3 loop: CSARDPPSYTF. The CDR3 DNA reads as TGCAGTGCTAGAGATCCCCCCTCCTACACCTTC. The chain recombines TRBV20-1 with TRBJ1-2; D call uncertain. V dropped 0 bases and J dropped 10 bases, with 9 bases sitting between them. The CDR3 is 11 residues long. The germline V gene encodes CDR1 DFQATT and CDR2 SNEGSKA (reference sequence).

This chain connects TRBV10-1 to TRBJ2-1; D is ambiguous. CDR1 WNHNN and CDR2 SYGVQD come from the germline V gene (reference sequence). Trimming removed 0 bases from V and 10 bases from J, with 10 bases in between. The CDR3 runs 13 residues. CDR3 DNA sequence: TGCGCCAGCAGTGAGTCGATCCGTGGCGAGCAGTTCTTC. Translated, it gives CASSESIRGEQFF.

About this clone: An end of the junction does not agree with germline; a read error may underlie this. This same CDR3 is encoded by further DNA sequences in the sample. J is TRBJ2-3 and V is TRBV2; TRBD2 agrees at 8 bases. The CDR3 is 14 residues long. In germline, CDR1 is SNHLY, CDR2 FYNNEI. CDR3 protein: CASSVSGSKDTQYF. The CDR3 DNA reads TGTGCCAGCAGTGTGAGCGGGAGCAAAGATACGCAGTATTTT.